The rows below give T cell receptor beta chains drawn from one sample of a study of T cell repertoires in cytomegalovirus infection. TCRdb re-derived calls from the reads in MiXCR, one entry per CDR3 protein. The data show about 770,000 distinct CDR3 sequences, with around 29% seen just once and over 10% held by the top ten. Which antigens these TCRs recognize remains unknown. The sample consisted of cultured CD8+ T cells from PBMCs, taken from culture after CMV antigen stimulation. Receptors originate from a human donor in good health (CMV status not recorded). Some clones in this sample may be carry-over from other donors' samples. Both conserved end residues are part of each CDR3. A D gene is named only where the DNA matches it firmly. The size of a clone is reported for some rows only, either as once, few or many, or as a class for expanded clones.

CDR3 length: 14; V gene: TRBV9; D gene: TRBD2; J gene: TRBJ2-4; clone size: .; CDR3 DNA: TGTGCCAGCAGCCCCTGGGGGGGACCGGACATTCAGTACTTC; CDR3 protein: CASSPWGGPDIQYF
CDR3 length: 15; V gene: TRBV28; D gene: TRBD1; J gene: TRBJ2-5; clone size: few; CDR3 DNA: TGTGCCAGCACAACGGACAGGGCTTCTCAAGAGACCCAGTACTTC; CDR3 protein: CASTTDRASQETQYF
CDR3 length: 16; V gene: TRBV12-3/TRBV12-4; D gene: .; J gene: TRBJ1-2; clone size: .; CDR3 DNA: TGTGCCAGCAGTTTTATCGCGGGGCAGGGGATCAATGGCTACACCTTC; CDR3 protein: CASSFIAGQGINGYTF
CDR3 length: 15; V gene: TRBV4-1; D gene: .; J gene: TRBJ1-5; clone size: .; CDR3 DNA: TGCGCCAGCAGCCCTGGGCCCACGGTTAGTCAGCCCCAGCATTTT; CDR3 protein: CASSPGPTVSQPQHF
CDR3 length: 17; V gene: TRBV5-4; D gene: TRBD2; J gene: TRBJ2-5; clone size: .; CDR3 DNA: TGTGCCAGCAGCTTGGTCGGTAGCGGGTCCTCCGGGGAGACCCAGTACTTC; CDR3 protein: CASSLVGSGSSGETQYF
CDR3 length: 16; V gene: TRBV5-1; D gene: TRBD1; J gene: TRBJ1-2; clone size: .; CDR3 DNA: TGCGCCAGCACCTCCTTCGGGACAGGGTCCGTATATGGCTACACCTTC; CDR3 protein: CASTSFGTGSVYGYTF
CDR3 length: 11; V gene: TRBV12-3/TRBV12-4; D gene: TRBD1; J gene: TRBJ1-2; clone size: few; CDR3 DNA: TGTGCCAGCGGGACAGCTTATGGCTACACCTTC; CDR3 protein: CASGTAYGYTF
CDR3 length: 17; V gene: TRBV12-3/TRBV12-4; D gene: TRBD1; J gene: TRBJ2-4; clone size: few; CDR3 DNA: TGTGCCAGCAGTTTAGATGGGGGACAGGGGTTCAGAAACATTCAGTACTTC; CDR3 protein: CASSLDGGQGFRNIQYF
CDR3 length: 14; V gene: TRBV4-3; D gene: .; J gene: TRBJ2-1; clone size: few; CDR3 DNA: TGCGCCAGCAGCCACCGGCGTGGGATCAATGAGCAGTTCTTC; CDR3 protein: CASSHRRGINEQFF
CDR3 length: 15; V gene: TRBV2; D gene: TRBD1; J gene: TRBJ1-2; clone size: .; CDR3 DNA: TGTGCCAGCATCCCCCACGGGGACAGATACTATGGCTACACCTTC; CDR3 protein: CASIPHGDRYYGYTF
CDR3 length: 18; V gene: TRBV4-3; D gene: .; J gene: TRBJ2-3; clone size: .; CDR3 DNA: TGCGCCAGCAGCCAAGATATTGGGGGGTTGGGACGCACAGATACGCAGTATTTT; CDR3 protein: CASSQDIGGLGRTDTQYF
CDR3 length: 15; V gene: TRBV4-2; D gene: .; J gene: TRBJ2-7; clone size: .; CDR3 DNA: TGTGCCAGCAGCCAAGTGGGCGGACAGACCTACGAGCAGTACTTC; CDR3 protein: CASSQVGGQTYEQYF
CDR3 length: 15; V gene: TRBV28; D gene: TRBD1; J gene: TRBJ2-7; clone size: .; CDR3 DNA: TGTGCCAGCAGTTGGGGGACAGGGAGGTATTCCGAGCAGTACTTC; CDR3 protein: CASSWGTGRYSEQYF
CDR3 length: 16; V gene: TRBV9; D gene: .; J gene: TRBJ2-3; clone size: few; CDR3 DNA: TGTGCCAGCAGCGTAGGGAACGGGGGAGTTACAGATACGCAGTATTTT; CDR3 protein: CASSVGNGGVTDTQYF
CDR3 length: 14; V gene: TRBV28; D gene: .; J gene: TRBJ1-5; clone size: .; CDR3 DNA: TGTGCCAGCGGGAAGGACCGCAGCAATCAGCCCCAGCATTTT; CDR3 protein: CASGKDRSNQPQHF
CDR3 length: 13; V gene: TRBV6-6; D gene: .; J gene: TRBJ2-1; clone size: .; CDR3 DNA: TGTGCCAGTTTCGGACTGTTGGTCGATGAGCAGTTCTTC; CDR3 protein: CASFGLLVDEQFF
CDR3 length: 13; V gene: TRBV6-2/TRBV6-3; D gene: .; J gene: TRBJ1-1; clone size: few; CDR3 DNA: TGTGCCAGCAGTTACTATCGGGGCACTGAAGCTTTCTTT; CDR3 protein: CASSYYRGTEAFF
CDR3 length: 16; V gene: TRBV6-2/TRBV6-3; D gene: .; J gene: TRBJ2-2; clone size: few; CDR3 DNA: TGTGCCAGCAGTCGACCTAGCCCCTCGGAGACCGGGGAGCTGTTTTTT; CDR3 protein: CASSRPSPSETGELFF
CDR3 length: 13; V gene: TRBV6-6; D gene: .; J gene: TRBJ1-2; clone size: .; CDR3 DNA: TGTGCCACTCTTAGGGGGGCCAACTATGGCTACACCTTC; CDR3 protein: CATLRGANYGYTF
CDR3 length: 14; V gene: TRBV27; D gene: .; J gene: TRBJ2-7; clone size: .; CDR3 DNA: TGTGCCAGCAGCCTTCGGGGATTGAATTACGAGCAGTACTTC; CDR3 protein: CASSLRGLNYEQYF
CDR3 length: 16; V gene: TRBV20-1; D gene: TRBD2; J gene: TRBJ2-1; clone size: once; CDR3 DNA: TGCAGTGCTAGAGATCACACCGGGGGGGAAGGGGGTGAGCAGTTCTTC; CDR3 protein: CSARDHTGGEGGEQFF
CDR3 length: 13; V gene: TRBV27; D gene: .; J gene: TRBJ1-1; clone size: .; CDR3 DNA: TGTGCCAGCAGTTTTTCTCACAGGGCTGAAGCTTTCTTT; CDR3 protein: CASSFSHRAEAFF
CDR3 length: 14; V gene: TRBV6-5; D gene: .; J gene: TRBJ2-4; clone size: few; CDR3 DNA: TGTGCCAGCACCGATTGGAGAGCCAAAAACATTCAGTACTTC; CDR3 protein: CASTDWRAKNIQYF
CDR3 length: 16; V gene: TRBV18; D gene: TRBD2; J gene: TRBJ2-7; clone size: .; CDR3 DNA: TGTGCCAGCTCACCAGAGAGGACTAGCGGGGGTTACGAGCAGTACTTC; CDR3 protein: CASSPERTSGGYEQYF
CDR3 length: 13; V gene: TRBV6-5; D gene: .; J gene: TRBJ1-5; clone size: .; CDR3 DNA: TGTGCCAGCTCGGGAGTGACTAGCGGGCCCCAGCATTTT; CDR3 protein: CASSGVTSGPQHF
CDR3 length: 12; V gene: TRBV12-3/TRBV12-4; D gene: .; J gene: TRBJ2-1; clone size: .; CDR3 DNA: TGTGCCAGCAAGCAGGCAGGGAATGAGCAGTTCTTC; CDR3 protein: CASKQAGNEQFF
CDR3 length: 16; V gene: TRBV7-9; D gene: .; J gene: TRBJ2-3; clone size: .; CDR3 DNA: TGTGCCAGCAGCTCCCGGGACTCTGAAAGCACAGATACGCAGTATTTT; CDR3 protein: CASSSRDSESTDTQYF
CDR3 length: 16; V gene: TRBV7-2; D gene: .; J gene: TRBJ1-5; clone size: many; CDR3 DNA: TGTGCCAGCAGCTTAGTGTCCGGGACAACTAATCAGCCCCAGCATTTT; CDR3 protein: CASSLVSGTTNQPQHF
CDR3 length: 13; V gene: TRBV7-6; D gene: TRBD1; J gene: TRBJ2-1; clone size: many; CDR3 DNA: TGTGCCAGCAGCTTGATCAGGGGGAATGAGCAGTTCTTC; CDR3 protein: CASSLIRGNEQFF
CDR3 length: 14; V gene: TRBV27; D gene: .; J gene: TRBJ2-1; clone size: .; CDR3 DNA: TGTGCCAGCAGGGGCAGAGCCTCCTACAATGAGCAGTTCTTC; CDR3 protein: CASRGRASYNEQFF
CDR3 length: 14; V gene: TRBV7-8; D gene: .; J gene: TRBJ2-3; clone size: .; CDR3 DNA: TGTGCCAGCAGCCAGGGACTTTACACAGATACGCAGTATTTT; CDR3 protein: CASSQGLYTDTQYF
CDR3 length: 13; V gene: TRBV10-1; D gene: .; J gene: TRBJ2-1; clone size: few; CDR3 DNA: TGCGCCAGCAACTCCCGATTGGGGGATGAGCAGTTCTTC; CDR3 protein: CASNSRLGDEQFF
CDR3 length: 16; V gene: TRBV6-1; D gene: .; J gene: TRBJ1-1; clone size: .; CDR3 DNA: TGTGCCAGCAGTGAATATACCTCGGGGGGGGCTACTGAAGCTTTCTTT; CDR3 protein: CASSEYTSGGATEAFF
CDR3 length: 14; V gene: TRBV7-9; D gene: .; J gene: TRBJ1-6; clone size: .; CDR3 DNA: TGTGCCAGCAGCTTCGGACAGATTAATTCACCCCTCCACTTT; CDR3 protein: CASSFGQINSPLHF
CDR3 length: 18; V gene: TRBV6-6; D gene: TRBD1; J gene: TRBJ2-4; clone size: many; CDR3 DNA: TGTGCCAGCAGTTACTCGCGGACAGGGGGCGAAGACAAAAACATTCAGTACTTC; CDR3 protein: CASSYSRTGGEDKNIQYF
CDR3 length: 14; V gene: TRBV7-2; D gene: .; J gene: TRBJ1-1; clone size: many; CDR3 DNA: TGTGCCAGCAGCTACGTGGACAGCTACACTGAAGCTTTCTTT; CDR3 protein: CASSYVDSYTEAFF
CDR3 length: 13; V gene: TRBV12-3/TRBV12-4; D gene: TRBD1; J gene: TRBJ1-2; clone size: few; CDR3 DNA: TGTGCCAGCAGCATGGACAGGCCTGATGGCTACACCTTC; CDR3 protein: CASSMDRPDGYTF
CDR3 length: 15; V gene: TRBV4-2; D gene: TRBD1; J gene: TRBJ1-5; clone size: .; CDR3 DNA: TGTGCCAGCAGCCACCTTGACAGGGGGAGTCAGCCCCAGCATTTT; CDR3 protein: CASSHLDRGSQPQHF
CDR3 length: 16; V gene: TRBV7-2; D gene: TRBD2; J gene: TRBJ2-5; clone size: .; CDR3 DNA: TGTGCCAGCAGCCCAGGGACTAGCGCCGGGAGGGAGACCCAGTACTTC; CDR3 protein: CASSPGTSAGRETQYF
CDR3 length: 15; V gene: TRBV12-3/TRBV12-4; D gene: TRBD1; J gene: TRBJ2-7; clone size: .; CDR3 DNA: TGTGCCAGCAGCCTCGGGACAGGGGGATACAACGAGCAGTACTTC; CDR3 protein: CASSLGTGGYNEQYF
CDR3 length: 16; V gene: TRBV6-1; D gene: TRBD1; J gene: TRBJ1-1; clone size: many; CDR3 DNA: TGTGCCAGCATAGGCAAGGGACAGGGGCTTAACACTGAAGCTTTCTTT; CDR3 protein: CASIGKGQGLNTEAFF
CDR3 length: 17; V gene: TRBV7-9; D gene: TRBD2; J gene: TRBJ2-2; clone size: few; CDR3 DNA: TGTGCCAGCAGCCTCTCGGGACTAGCGGGGGAGAACGGGGAGCTGTTTTTT; CDR3 protein: CASSLSGLAGENGELFF
CDR3 length: 15; V gene: TRBV10-2; D gene: .; J gene: TRBJ2-5; clone size: few; CDR3 DNA: TGCGCCAGCATGACTGGGGGAACCCTCCAAGAGACCCAGTACTTC; CDR3 protein: CASMTGGTLQETQYF
CDR3 length: 14; V gene: TRBV2; D gene: .; J gene: TRBJ1-6; clone size: .; CDR3 DNA: TGTGCCAGCAGTGAGGGGGGTTACAATTCACCCCTCCACTTT; CDR3 protein: CASSEGGYNSPLHF
CDR3 length: 14; V gene: TRBV28; D gene: .; J gene: TRBJ2-4; clone size: few; CDR3 DNA: TGTGCCAGCAGTTTTTCGGCAAGTAGGGACATTCAGTACTTC; CDR3 protein: CASSFSASRDIQYF